This passage covers 24 T cell receptor beta chains from one sample sequenced in a study of CD8+CD57+ T cells in acquired aplastic anemia. Genomic DNA was employed as the template in profiling TCR beta VDJ and CDR3. Each CDR3 protein gets one entry after TCRdb re-called the reads with MiXCR. The table has 200,000 to 300,000 distinct CDR3 sequences, approximately 79% seen once. Selection for sequencing was limited to patients who had shown CD8+CD57+ cell expansion by flow cytometry. Sequencing was carried out using sorted CD4+, CD8+, or CD8+CD57+ T cells (not recorded which) from PBMCs. The receptors shown here come from a human donor with aplastic anemia.

V is TRBV7-9 and J is TRBJ2-3; 8 bases align to TRBD2. CDR1 is SEHNR, CDR2 FQNEAQ, per germline (reference sequence). The CDR3 sequence is 14 residues long. Trimming removed 5 bases from V and 9 bases from J; junction bases left unmatched: 10. DNA of the CDR3: TGTGCCAGCAGCGATGCGGGAGGTCATGAGACGCAGTATTTT. Its protein is CASSDAGGHETQYF.

A single count supports this clonotype. One end of the junction fails to match germline, which may point to a read error. V gene TRBV7-9 combines with J gene TRBJ1-6, with D perhaps TRBD1 (6 bases). Per germline, CDR1 SEHNR and CDR2 FQNEAQ (reference sequence). This CDR3 has 14 residues. The CDR3 here is CASSLRTSGGPHHF. The CDR3 DNA follows: TGTGCCAGCAGCTTGAGAACCAGCGGGGGGCCCCACCACTTT.

Comments on this clonotype: Compared with germline, one end of the junction differs, possibly owing to a read error. The chain carries TRBV7-8 and TRBJ2-3; D remains unclear. This CDR3 has 13 residues. Looked up from germline, CDR1 is SGHVS and CDR2 is FQNEAQ. The CDR3 DNA reads TGTGCCAGCAGCGACGGCCGCCCAGATGCGCAGTATTTT. Amino acid sequence: CASSDGRPDAQYF.

This clonotype was observed a few times. This chain connects TRBV7-8 to TRBJ2-5, with D possibly matching TRBD2 (6 bases). This CDR3 has 15 residues. V was clipped by 0 bases and J by 7 bases, with 15 bases between them. From germline, CDR1 is SGHVS and CDR2 FQNEAQ. CDR3 residues: CASSLAGGTKATQYF. In nucleotides, the CDR3 is TGTGCCAGCAGCTTAGCGGGCGGGACCAAAGCGACCCAGTACTTC.

This clonotype has only one observation. This may stem from a read error, because a much larger clone lies one nucleotide away. It is likely a read error, because the conserved phenylalanine at the end of the CDR3 is missing. The chain recombines TRBV11-3 with TRBJ2-5; D unclear. This CDR3 has 14 residues. From germline, CDR1 is SGHNT and CDR2 YENEEA. Trimming stripped 0 bases from V and 2 bases from J, with 7 bases between. The CDR3 DNA reads as TGTGCCAGCAGCTTAGATCTCACACAAGAGACCCAGTACCTC. Translated: CASSLDLTQETQYL.

Notes on this clonotype: The junction shows a germline mismatch at one end, possibly a read error. The V call is TRBV7-9, the J call TRBJ2-3; 7 bases align to TRBD2. This CDR3 region has 14 residues. Germline CDR1 SEHNR, CDR2 FQNEAQ (reference sequence). The CDR3 nucleotides read TGTGCCAGCAGCTTTCAAAGAAGCCGGGGGAGGGATGAGTTT. Encoded protein: CASSFQRSRGRDEF.

Of note for this clonotype: Because the CDR3 is missing its conserved closing phenylalanine or tryptophan, this is likely a read error. The DNA is left out, because the CDR3 cannot be placed on it with certainty; the CDR3 is given as TCRdb lists it. The CDR3: CASSSGGRPYTL. The chain joins TRBV7-4 to TRBJ1-2; the table's D call TRBD1 went unverified against the DNA. CDR1 and CDR2 (germline): SGHVT, SQSDAQ. The CDR3 is 12 residues long, counting both termini.

About this clonotype: Germline and junction disagree at one end, which may indicate a read error. J is TRBJ2-7 and V is TRBV15; unclear D gene. Per germline, CDR1 LNHNV and CDR2 YYDKDF (reference sequence). The CDR3 contains 15 residues. The CDR3 DNA sequence: TGTGCCAGCAGCTTAGTCGTGGGGTCGGGCTACGAGCAGTACTTC. It encodes CASSLVVGSGYEQYF.

The chain carries TRBV29-1 and TRBJ1-2, with 9 bases that match TRBD1. Trimming removed 7 bases from V and 7 bases from J; junction bases left unmatched: 7. CDR1 is SQVTM and CDR2 is ANQGSEA in the germline V gene. The CDR3 covers 12 residues. The CDR3 DNA reads as TGCAGCGCCGGGGACAGGGAGGCTGGCTACACCTTC. This sequence encodes CSAGDREAGYTF.

A remark on this clonotype: A read error may account for a junction end that differs from germline. V is TRBV9 and J is TRBJ1-5; D not certain. CDR3 size: 13 residues. CDR1 and CDR2 (germline): SGDLS, YYNGEE. DNA of the CDR3: TGCGCCAGCAGCCATACGGCAAATCAGCCCCAGCATTTT. Its protein is CASSHTANQPQHF.

A single count supports this clonotype. Its ends do not fully match the called genes, so a read error is possible. The chain links TRBV19 to TRBJ1-1, with unresolved D. CDR1 and CDR2 from the germline V gene are LNHDA and SQIVND (reference sequence). The CDR3 sequence is 15 residues long. This CDR3 reads CASSIARAGNTEAFF. The CDR3 DNA reads TGTGCCAGTAGTATAGCTCGCGCAGGCAACACTGAAGCTTTCTTC.

Remarks on this clonotype: At one end the junction does not follow the germline gene, possibly because of a read error. The chain recombines TRBV9 with TRBJ2-3; 7 positions match TRBD2. The germline V gene has CDR1 SGDLS and CDR2 YYNGEE. There are 13 residues in the CDR3. The CDR3 coding sequence is TGTGCCAGCAGCGACCGGCTAGCGGATGGACACAATTTT. Its protein is CASSDRLADGHNF.

A word on this clonotype: The junction and the germline gene differ at one end; a read error may be behind it. V and J are TRBV7-9 and TRBJ2-5; D is unclear. This CDR3 region has 14 residues. Germline-derived CDR1 and CDR2 are SEHNR and FQNEAQ (reference sequence). The CDR3 DNA follows: TGTGCCACCAGCATAGTCAGCGAACAAGAGACCCAGTACTTC. Protein sequence: CATSIVSEQETQYF.

A word on this clonotype: The DNA is left out, because the CDR3 cannot be placed on it with certainty; the CDR3 is given as TCRdb lists it. The chain uses TRBV7-8 and TRBJ2-7; TRBD2, the table's D call, was not compared with the DNA. The germline V gene encodes CDR1 SGHVS and CDR2 FQNEAQ. 14 amino acids form the CDR3, both terminal residues included. This CDR3 is CASSVGGGADAQYF.

Details on this clonotype: The junction differs from germline at one of its ends, possibly a read error. CDR3 nucleotide sequence: TGTGCCAGCAGCATGGTCTCCATCTGGGAATCCACCCCCTTC. This encodes CASSMVSIWESTPF. The chain carries TRBV9 and TRBJ2-5, with unresolved D. From germline, CDR1 is SGDLS and CDR2 YYNGEE. The CDR3 sequence is 14 residues long. Full variable domain (remainder filled in from reference TRBV9 and TRBJ2-5): DSGVTQTPKHLITATGQRVTLRCSPRSGDLSVYWYQQSLDQGLQFLIQYYNGEERAKGNILERFSAQQFPDLHSELNLSSLELGDSALYFCASSMVSIWESTPFGPGTRLLVL.

As concerns this clonotype: This CDR3 is missing its conserved last phenylalanine or tryptophan, likely due to a read error. V and J are TRBV7-9 and TRBJ1-2; D is ambiguous. Germline CDR1 and CDR2: SEHNR and FQNEAQ (reference sequence). The CDR3 runs to 13 residues. Trimming took off 5 bases at V and 11 bases at J, with 18 bases between the two ends. CDR3 region: CASSQVLAGDYTL. Here the CDR3 DNA reads TGTGCCAGCAGCCAAGTCCTTGCAGGTGATTACACCCTC.

Remarks on this clonotype: Germline is not matched at one junction end, which may reflect a read error. V is TRBV7-8 and J is TRBJ2-3, with TRBD2 matching 9 bases. Germline V gene data show CDR1 as SGHVS and CDR2 as FQNEAQ. This CDR3 is built from 13 residues. This CDR3 is CASSVAGAPATQF. CDR3 nucleotide sequence: TGTGCCAGCAGCGTAGCGGGAGCTCCCGCTACGCAGTTT.

Concerning this clonotype itself: The conserved phenylalanine or tryptophan normally closing the CDR3 is absent here, so this likely arose from a read error. The limits of the CDR3 on the DNA are not certain, so only TCRdb's listed CDR3 is given. CDR3 residues: CASRGGGAQSQ. The chain combines TRBV7-3 with TRBJ2-2; the table gives TRBD2 as D, unverified against the DNA. Germline V gene data show CDR1 as SGHTA and CDR2 as FQGTGA. The CDR3 is 11 amino acids in total, end residues counted.

The V gene is TRBV7-9, the J gene TRBJ2-3; 10 bases line up with TRBD2. Germline-derived CDR1 and CDR2 are SEHNR and FQNEAQ (reference sequence). This CDR3 is 14 amino acids long. Losses at the gene ends were 4 bases for V and 14 bases for J; bases not matched to a gene: 12. The CDR3 DNA reads TGTGCCAGCAGCTCAGCGGGAGGGCACGATATGGGGTATTTT. Translated: CASSSAGGHDMGYF.

CDR3 DNA: TGTGCCAGCAGCCTCGGATATGGGGGGCTAGGGTCACCCCTCCACTTT. Residues: CASSLGYGGLGSPLHF. V usage is TRBV11-1 and J usage is TRBJ1-6; possibly TRBD1 for D (6 bases). V was cut by 5 bases and J by 10 bases, with 21 bases left in between. The germline V gene encodes CDR1 SGHAT and CDR2 FQDESV (reference sequence). There are 16 residues in the CDR3. Full variable domain (remainder filled in from reference TRBV11-1 and TRBJ1-6): EAEVAQSPRYKITEKSQAVAFWCDPISGHATLYWYRQILGQGPELLVQFQDESVVDDSQLPKDRFSAERLKGVDSTLKIQPAELGDSAMYLCASSLGYGGLGSPLHFGNGTRLTVT.

The chain employs TRBV25-1 and TRBJ2-1; D could derive from TRBD1 or TRBD2 (5 bases each). V lost 5 bases and J 13 bases, leaving 18 bases between the germline ends. This CDR3 is built from 13 residues. Germline assignment: CDR1 MGHDK and CDR2 SYGVNS. The CDR3 region has the DNA TGTGCCAGCAGTCACGGGGCTACAGATACACAGTTCTTC. This sequence encodes CASSHGATDTQFF.

With respect to this clonotype: The CDR3 does not close with the conserved phenylalanine or tryptophan, likely indicating a read error. Because the CDR3's place on the DNA is in doubt, the DNA is left out and the CDR3 is given as listed by TCRdb. V gene TRBV7-8 combines with J gene TRBJ1-1. The CDR3 spans 13 amino acids, including both terminal residues. Looked up from germline, CDR1 is SGHVS and CDR2 is FQNEAQ. Here the CDR3 reads CATHLLGGPDALY.

The CDR3 region has the DNA TGTGCCAGCAGCTTTCTGGGGGGACCCGATACGCAGTATTTT. It codes for CASSFLGGPDTQYF. The rearrangement joins TRBV5-5 to TRBJ2-3; D is perhaps TRBD2 (6 bases). The CDR3 is made up of 14 amino acids. Between the trimmed V and J ends, which lost 2 bases and 6 bases, there was a span of 13 bases. Germline V lookup: CDR1 SGHKS, CDR2 YYEKEE (reference sequence).

Turning to this clonotype: A junction end diverges from the germline sequence, so it may reflect a read error. J is TRBJ1-5 and V is TRBV9; tentatively, D is TRBD1 (6 bases). This CDR3 region has 14 residues. Germline lookup yields CDR1 SGDLS and CDR2 YYNGEE. CDR3 sequence reads: CASGDGGSDTPHYF. DNA of the CDR3: TGTGCCAGCGGGGACGGGGGCAGCGATACGCCCCATTATTTT.